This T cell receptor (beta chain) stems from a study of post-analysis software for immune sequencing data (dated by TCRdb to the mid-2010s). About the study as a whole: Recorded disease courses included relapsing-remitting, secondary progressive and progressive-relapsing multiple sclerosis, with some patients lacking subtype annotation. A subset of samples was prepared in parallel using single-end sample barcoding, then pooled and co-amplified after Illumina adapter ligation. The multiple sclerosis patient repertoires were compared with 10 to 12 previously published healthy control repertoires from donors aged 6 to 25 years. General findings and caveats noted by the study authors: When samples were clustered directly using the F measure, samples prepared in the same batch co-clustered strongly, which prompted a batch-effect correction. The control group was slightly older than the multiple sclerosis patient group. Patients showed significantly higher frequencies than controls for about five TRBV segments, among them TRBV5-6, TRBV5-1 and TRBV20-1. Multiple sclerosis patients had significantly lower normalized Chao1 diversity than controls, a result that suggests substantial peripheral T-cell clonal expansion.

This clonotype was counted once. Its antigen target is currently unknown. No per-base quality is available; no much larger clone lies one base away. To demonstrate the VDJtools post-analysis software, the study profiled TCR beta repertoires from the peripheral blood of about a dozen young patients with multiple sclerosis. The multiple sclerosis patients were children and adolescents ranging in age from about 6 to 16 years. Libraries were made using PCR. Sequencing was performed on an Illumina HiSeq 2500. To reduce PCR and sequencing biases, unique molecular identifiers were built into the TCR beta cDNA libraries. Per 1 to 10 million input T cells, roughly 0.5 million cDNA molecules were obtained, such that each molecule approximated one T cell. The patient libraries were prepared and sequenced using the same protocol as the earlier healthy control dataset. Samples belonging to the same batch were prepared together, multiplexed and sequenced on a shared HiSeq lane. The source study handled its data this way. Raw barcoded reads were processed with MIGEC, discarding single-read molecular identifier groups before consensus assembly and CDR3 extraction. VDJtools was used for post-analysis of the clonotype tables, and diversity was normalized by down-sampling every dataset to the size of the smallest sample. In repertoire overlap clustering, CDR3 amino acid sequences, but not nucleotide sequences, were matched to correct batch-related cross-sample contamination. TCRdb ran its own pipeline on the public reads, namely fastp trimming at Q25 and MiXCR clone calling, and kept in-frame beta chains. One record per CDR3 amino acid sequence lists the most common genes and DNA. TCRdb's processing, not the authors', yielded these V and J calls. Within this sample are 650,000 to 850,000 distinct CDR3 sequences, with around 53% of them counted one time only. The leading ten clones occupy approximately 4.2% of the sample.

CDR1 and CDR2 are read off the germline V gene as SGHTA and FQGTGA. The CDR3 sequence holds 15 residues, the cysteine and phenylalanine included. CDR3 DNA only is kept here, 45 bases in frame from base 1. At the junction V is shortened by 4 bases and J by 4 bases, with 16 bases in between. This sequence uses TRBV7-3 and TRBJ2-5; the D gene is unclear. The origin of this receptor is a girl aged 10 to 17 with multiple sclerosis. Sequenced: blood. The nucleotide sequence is TGTGCCAGCAGCTCGACGCAAGGAGCCACAGAGACCCAGTACTTC. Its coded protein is CASSSTQGATETQYF.